This TCR beta chain was observed in a study of T cell responses to AZD1222 COVID-19 vaccine. Clones were sequenced by immunoSEQ multiplex PCR, and TCRdb holds only the in-frame ones, with some missing. In the table there are around 140,000 clones, 90% to 95% of which are singletons. To note about this clone: Its matching antigen is unknown.

V was pared by 4 bases and J by 4 bases, with 10 bases of the junction left unmatched. CDR1 is GTSNPN and CDR2 is SVGIG in the germline V gene (reference sequence). The CDR3 sequence is 15 residues long. Study-level points and caveats: Spike-specific TCRs gained breadth and depth after people received two AZD1222 doses.

This receptor was taken from an adult who received the AZD1222 COVID-19 vaccine. The sequencing here drew on peripheral blood, taken 28 days after the second AZD1222 dose. The chain couples TRBV30 to TRBJ1-5; 7 nucleotides match TRBD1. For the CDR3, the DNA is TGTGCCTGGACTGTGGACAGGACACCTAATCAGCCCCAGCATTTT. Translating gives CAWTVDRTPNQPQHF.